This is a list of T cell receptor beta chains from one sample in a study of identical twins. One entry per CDR3 protein, called by TCRdb with MiXCR from the 5' RACE reads. The sample includes approximately 260,000 distinct CDR3 sequences, roughly 8.7% seen only once; the top ten take less than 4%. This sample was also put to use in a study of yellow fever vaccine responses in identical twins.

The specimen sequenced was CD8+ T cells sorted from blood. Receptors were obtained from a woman aged 18 to 35 in good health. CDR3s leave out the opening cysteine and the closing phenylalanine or tryptophan. The order of the fields is D gene, V gene, CDR3 protein. A D gene is named only where the DNA matches it firmly.

>.|TRBV7-6
ASSPLPVDGTNEKLF
>.|TRBV5-6
ASSAEAKNIQY
>.|TRBV27
ASSLSGSLSEQY
>.|TRBV29-1
SVEDVGVPTDTQY
>TRBD1|TRBV5-1
ASSWGQGAGELF
>TRBD2|TRBV5-1
ASSLAAGVGNEQF
>TRBD2|TRBV27
ASSLRGLAGTYEQY
>TRBD2|TRBV4-3
ASSQWPGLAGLGNEQF
>.|TRBV20-1
SARDNWGRETQY
>TRBD2|TRBV6-1
ASSVVAGGPVVCTDTQY
>.|TRBV7-2
ASSLDGSPDTQY
>.|TRBV9
ASSVGGGPEKLF
>.|TRBV2
ASSYPVSSYNEQF
>.|TRBV4-3
ASSPDGDRRETQY
>.|TRBV4-1
ASSQEEHSGEEQF
>.|TRBV7-2
ASRPYLIGGGTGELF
>.|TRBV10-1
ASSGTDLNEQF
>.|TRBV30
AFGDGSTDTQY
>TRBD2|TRBV5-5
ASSSAAEGLAGLDTQY
>TRBD1|TRBV28
ASSLTGLGSEAF
>.|TRBV4-3
ASSQGGGSYNEQF
>TRBD1|TRBV4-3
ASSQDRGQGVYEQY
>.|TRBV20-1
SARDWRGDTQY
>TRBD2|TRBV11-2
ASSLLAGWDTDTQY
>.|TRBV28
ASSSRQSYGYT
>TRBD2|TRBV11-2
AFSLDLETSGRADEQF
>TRBD2|TRBV3-1
ASSQGLAGETQY
>.|TRBV7-2
ASSGMRGLEQY
>TRBD2|TRBV12-5
ASGLVTGGTDTQY
>TRBD2|TRBV29-1
SVVGRGGYEQY
>.|TRBV29-1
SVHFGPQETQY
>TRBD1|TRBV10-3
AIRDRDFYEQY
>TRBD1|TRBV5-6
ASSSRDSSEETQY
>.|TRBV12-3/TRBV12-4
ASSASSRTDTQY
>.|TRBV4-3
ASSQDWRSSYNEQF
>TRBD2|TRBV20-1
SARELDLVTSEP
>.|TRBV29-1
SVPVGAGEQF
>TRBD1|TRBV4-2
ASSQEVGQGSYEQY
>TRBD1|TRBV29-1
SVAGTGKGEHADTQY
>.|TRBV29-1
SVGGGMAFHEQY
>TRBD2|TRBV6-1
ASPTSGASYEQY
>TRBD1|TRBV11-2
ASSRRPGGGDEQF
>.|TRBV24-1
ATSDLDSRNTGELF
>TRBD1|TRBV29-1
SVAVPEGQGDILNYSSYEQY
>.|TRBV27
ASSSETNYEQY
>TRBD2|TRBV7-2
ASSPSGNYEQY